The entry below gives a single TCR beta chain sequence along with its context. Antigen: not known. The data are from a study of T cell repertoires in cytomegalovirus infection. Across the study: Both CMV infection and a matching HLA type were indicated by public TCR beta signatures. Study findings and constraints: Using cumulative public TCR beta family frequency, the authors identified those who carried CMV together with the relevant HLA. HLA-C-restricted CMV-specific TCR beta clonotypes were dominant in the ex vivo response.

From the reads, TCRdb called clonotypes with MiXCR, one entry per CDR3 protein. The sample has some 250,000 distinct CDR3 sequences, over 8% seen once. Input material: PBMCs. This receptor was identified in a human donor in good health (CMV status not recorded). Some clones in this sample may be carry-over from other donors' samples.

CDR3 sequence: CASSLGLAGPDTQYF. In DNA, the CDR3 is TGTGCCAGCAGTTTGGGACTAGCGGGACCAGATACGCAGTATTTT. V usage is TRBV12-3 or TRBV12-4 and J usage is TRBJ2-3; TRBD2 matches at 13 bases. The CDR3 is made up of 15 amino acids. V dropped 3 bases and J dropped 4; count of bases not matched to a gene: 1.